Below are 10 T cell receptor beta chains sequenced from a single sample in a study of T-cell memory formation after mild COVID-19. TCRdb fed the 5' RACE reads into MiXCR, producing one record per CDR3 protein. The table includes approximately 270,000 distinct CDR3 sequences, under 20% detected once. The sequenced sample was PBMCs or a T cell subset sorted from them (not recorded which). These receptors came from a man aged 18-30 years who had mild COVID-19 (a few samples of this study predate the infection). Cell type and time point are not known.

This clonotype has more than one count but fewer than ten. The CDR3 is CASSGLGRGLSGANVLTF. In nucleotides, the CDR3 is TGTGCCAGCAGCGGTCTGGGCAGGGGACTCTCTGGGGCCAACGTCCTGACTTTC. V gene TRBV6-2 or TRBV6-3 combines with J gene TRBJ2-6; D possibly uses TRBD1 or TRBD2 (6 bases each). The V end was cut by 6 bases, the J end by 0 bases, with 18 bases between. CDR1 is MNHEY and CDR2 is SVGEGT in the germline V gene. The CDR3 contains 18 residues.

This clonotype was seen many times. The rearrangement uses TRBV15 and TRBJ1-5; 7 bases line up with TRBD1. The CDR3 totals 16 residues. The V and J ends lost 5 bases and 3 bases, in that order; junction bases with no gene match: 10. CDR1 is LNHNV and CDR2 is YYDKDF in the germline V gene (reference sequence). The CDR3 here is CATSARRDSNNQPQHF. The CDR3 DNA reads TGTGCCACCAGCGCCAGAAGGGACAGCAACAATCAGCCCCAGCATTTT.

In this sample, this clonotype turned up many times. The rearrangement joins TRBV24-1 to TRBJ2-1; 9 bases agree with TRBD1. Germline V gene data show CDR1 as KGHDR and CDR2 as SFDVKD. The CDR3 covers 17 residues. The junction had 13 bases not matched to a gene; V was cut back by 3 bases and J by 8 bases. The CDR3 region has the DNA TGTGCCACCAGTGATCCCTTGGGCGGGACAGGGACCCATGAGCAGTTCTTC. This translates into CATSDPLGGTGTHEQFF.

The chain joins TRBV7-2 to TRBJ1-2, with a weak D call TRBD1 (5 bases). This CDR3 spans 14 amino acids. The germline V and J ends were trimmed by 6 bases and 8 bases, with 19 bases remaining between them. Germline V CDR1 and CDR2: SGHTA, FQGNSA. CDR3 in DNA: TGTGCCAGCAGTTATTACAGTGGGGCGGAAGGCTACACCTTC. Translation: CASSYYSGAEGYTF.

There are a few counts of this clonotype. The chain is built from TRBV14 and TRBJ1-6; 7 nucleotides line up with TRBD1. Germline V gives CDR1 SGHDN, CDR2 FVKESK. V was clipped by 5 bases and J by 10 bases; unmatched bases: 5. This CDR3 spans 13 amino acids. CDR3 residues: CASSYEGGSPLHF. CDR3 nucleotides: TGTGCCAGCAGCTACGAAGGGGGCTCACCCCTCCACTTT.

DNA for the CDR3: TGTGCCAGCTTACAGGGATACGGTACTGAAGCTTTCTTT. It encodes CASLQGYGTEAFF. V gene TRBV6-6 combines with J gene TRBJ1-1; perhaps TRBD1 as D (6 bases). Germline-derived CDR1 and CDR2 are MNHNY and SVGAGI (reference sequence). V was pared by 8 bases and J by 5 bases, with 15 bases between. This CDR3 has 13 residues.

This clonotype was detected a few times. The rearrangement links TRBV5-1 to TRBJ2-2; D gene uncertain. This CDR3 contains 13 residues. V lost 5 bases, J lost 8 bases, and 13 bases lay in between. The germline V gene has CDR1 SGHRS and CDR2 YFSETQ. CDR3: CASRPKPTGELFF. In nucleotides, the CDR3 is TGCGCCAGCAGACCCAAACCGACGGGGGAGCTGTTTTTT.

The CDR3 protein is CASSLGQGSRQPQHF. The CDR3 region has the DNA TGTGCCAGCAGCTTGGGACAGGGCTCTCGTCAGCCCCAGCATTTT. This chain uses TRBV7-2 with TRBJ1-5; TRBD1 agrees at 9 bases. Germline lookup yields CDR1 SGHTA and CDR2 FQGNSA. CDR3 length: 15 residues. Trimming removed 3 bases from V and 6 bases from J; junction bases left unmatched: 6. Drawing the rest from reference TRBV7-2 and TRBJ1-5, the complete variable domain is GAGVSQSPSNKVTEKGKDVELRCDPISGHTALYWYRQSLGQGLEFLIYFQGNSAPDKSGLPSDRFSAERTGGSVSTLTIQRTQQEDSAVYLCASSLGQGSRQPQHFGDGTRLSIL.

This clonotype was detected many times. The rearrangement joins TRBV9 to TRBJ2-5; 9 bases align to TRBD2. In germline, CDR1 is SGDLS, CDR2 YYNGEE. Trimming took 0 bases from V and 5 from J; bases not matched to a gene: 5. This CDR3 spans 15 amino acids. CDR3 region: CASSVGGGAWETQYF. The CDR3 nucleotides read TGTGCCAGCAGCGTAGGCGGGGGGGCCTGGGAGACCCAGTACTTC.

DNA of the CDR3: TGTGCCAGCAGCCGTACAGGACAGGGGGGAACTGAAGCTTTCTTT. This gives the protein CASSRTGQGGTEAFF. The chain carries TRBV6-5 and TRBJ1-1, with 10 nucleotides matching TRBD1. With V trimmed by 6 bases and J by 5 bases, 9 bases remained unmatched. Germline V gene data show CDR1 as MNHEY and CDR2 as SVGAGI. The CDR3 is 15 amino acids.